What follows are 27 T cell receptor beta chains derived from one specimen sequenced in a study of blood T cell repertoires in COVID-19. Data came from immunoSEQ multiplex PCR; TCRdb stores just in-frame clones and leaves some out. The sample has around 300,000 clones, approximately 91% seen once; the top ten hold 1.5% to 2%. Sequenced material: PBMCs or T cells enriched from blood (not recorded which). These receptors came from a woman between 40 and 50 years old who had recovered from COVID-19.

V gene TRBV18 combines with J gene TRBJ1-1, with D possibly matching TRBD1 (6 bases). The CDR3 spans 16 residues. CDR1 and CDR2 from the germline V gene are KGHSH and LQKENI. V lost 7 bases, J lost 1 base, and 19 bases lay in between. CDR3 sequence: CASYPLKGVPNTEAFF. CDR3 DNA: TGTGCCAGCTATCCTCTCAAGGGGGTCCCGAACACTGAAGCTTTCTTT.

This chain links TRBV7-9 with TRBJ1-2; D remains unclear. The germline V gene has CDR1 SEHNR and CDR2 FQNEAQ (reference sequence). This CDR3 is built from 14 residues. Trimming stripped 2 bases from V and 1 base from J, with 8 bases between. In DNA form, the CDR3 reads TGTGCCAGCAGCTTATCCCAGATTAACTATGGCTACACCTTC. Translated: CASSLSQINYGYTF.

The J gene is TRBJ2-3, the V gene TRBV3-1 (or the pseudogene TRBV3-2); D is unclear. In germline, CDR1 is LGHDT, CDR2 YNNKEL (reference sequence). CDR3 length equals 12 residues. The V end lost 6 bases, the J end lost 2 bases, and 6 bases lay between the germline ends. Here the CDR3 reads CASSRDTDTQYF. The CDR3 nucleotides are TGTGCCAGCAGTCGCGACACAGATACGCAGTATTTT.

The chain is built from TRBV27 and TRBJ2-1, with D tentatively TRBD2 (6 bases). The germline V gene has CDR1 MNHEY and CDR2 SMNVEV (reference sequence). V was trimmed by 7 bases and J by 8 bases, leaving 9 bases between them. The CDR3 spans 11 residues. CDR3 sequence reads: CASMREDEQFF. CDR3 nucleotides: TGTGCCAGCATGAGGGAGGATGAGCAGTTCTTC.

The chain recombines TRBV5-1 with TRBJ1-5, with a possible D match to TRBD1 (6 bases). The CDR3 consists of 14 residues. Per germline, CDR1 SGHRS and CDR2 YFSETQ. The germline V and J ends were trimmed by 0 bases and 6 bases, with 10 bases remaining between them. The CDR3 DNA follows: TGCGCCAGCAGCTTGGTGGCAGGGGCTCAGCCCCAGCATTTT. The encoded protein is CASSLVAGAQPQHF.

V is TRBV5-4 and J is TRBJ2-1; 8 positions match TRBD1. The CDR3 consists of 17 residues. With V trimmed by 4 bases and J by 3 bases, 12 bases remained unmatched. Germline lookup yields CDR1 SGHNT and CDR2 YYREEE (reference sequence). Here the CDR3 DNA reads TGTGCCAGCAGCCCCACCGGGACAGGAACCTACTACAATGAGCAGTTCTTC. Translated: CASSPTGTGTYYNEQFF.

V and J are TRBV6-2 or TRBV6-3 and TRBJ2-2; the D gene is possibly TRBD1 (5 bases). Between the trimmed V and J ends, which lost 0 bases and 5 bases, there was a span of 10 bases. The germline V gene encodes CDR1 MNHEY and CDR2 SVGEGT. The CDR3 sequence is 15 residues long. The CDR3 DNA is TGTGCCAGCAGTTACTCGCTCCAGGGAACCGGGGAGCTGTTTTTT. It encodes CASSYSLQGTGELFF.

The chain combines TRBV5-1 with TRBJ1-1, with D unclear. Trimming removed 9 bases from V and 1 base from J, with 13 bases in between. CDR3 size: 13 residues. The germline V gene has CDR1 SGHRS and CDR2 YFSETQ. The CDR3 is CATRGGENTEAFF. The DNA for the CDR3 is TGCGCCACCCGAGGCGGGGAGAACACTGAAGCTTTCTTT.

DNA of the CDR3: TGTGCCAGCACCCTTCGGGGGGATGTGCCCTACAATGAGCAGTTCTTC. Amino acids: CASTLRGDVPYNEQFF. The chain uses TRBV27 and TRBJ2-1, with 7 positions matching TRBD2. Trimming at V came to 7 bases and at J to 2 bases, leaving 11 bases not matched to a gene. CDR3 size: 16 residues. Germline assignment: CDR1 MNHEY and CDR2 SMNVEV (reference sequence).

V gene TRBV9 combines with J gene TRBJ2-1; 7 nucleotides line up with TRBD2. CDR3 length: 13 residues. Germline V CDR1 and CDR2: SGDLS, YYNGEE. V was pared by 3 bases and J by 10 bases, with 7 bases of the junction left unmatched. The CDR3 nucleotides are TGTGCCAGCAGCGGGGCGGGGGTCAGAGAGCAGTTCTTC. It yields the protein CASSGAGVREQFF.

V gene TRBV27 combines with J gene TRBJ1-5; D might be TRBD1 (5 bases). CDR1 and CDR2 from the germline V gene are MNHEY and SMNVEV (reference sequence). Trimming took off 5 bases at V and 6 bases at J, with 11 bases between the two ends. The CDR3 is 13 residues long. The CDR3 region is CASSLSGIQPQHF. The CDR3 DNA is TGTGCCAGCAGTCTCTCAGGGATTCAGCCCCAGCATTTT.

The V and J genes are TRBV19 and TRBJ2-5, with a weak D call TRBD1 (5 bases). V lost 8 bases and J lost 1, with 11 bases in between. Germline lookup yields CDR1 LNHDA and CDR2 SQIVND (reference sequence). The CDR3 has 13 amino acids. The CDR3 sequence is CASGRQLQETQYF. For the CDR3, the DNA is TGTGCCAGTGGACGACAGCTCCAAGAGACCCAGTACTTC.

The chain couples TRBV6-5 to TRBJ1-1; 8 bases are a match to TRBD1. In germline, CDR1 is MNHEY, CDR2 SVGAGI. The CDR3 is 15 residues long. Unmatched junction bases numbered 17, after V lost 6 bases and J lost 11 bases. The CDR3 loop reads CASSDGVQGAGRAFF. As DNA, the CDR3 is TGTGCCAGCAGCGATGGGGTGCAGGGGGCTGGTCGGGCTTTCTTT.

The chain combines TRBV13 with TRBJ2-1; the match to TRBD2 covers 11 bases. Per germline, CDR1 PRHDT and CDR2 FYEKMQ (reference sequence). The CDR3 sequence is 17 residues long. The J segment lost 4 bases and the V segment lost 2 bases, leaving 7 bases of the junction unmatched. The CDR3 loop reads CASSLRLGTSGYNEQFF. CDR3 nucleotide sequence: TGTGCCAGCAGCTTAAGGCTAGGGACTAGCGGTTACAATGAGCAGTTCTTC.

The V call is TRBV18, the J call TRBJ1-2, with 10 bases lining up with TRBD1. The CDR3 extends over 16 amino acids. Germline V gene lookup returns CDR1 KGHSH and CDR2 LQKENI. Trimming at V came to 6 bases and at J to 2 bases, leaving 9 bases not matched to a gene. This CDR3 reads CASSRTGQGLNYGYTF. In DNA form, the CDR3 reads TGTGCCAGCTCTCGTACGGGACAGGGGTTGAACTATGGCTACACCTTC.

The gene calls are TRBV29-1 and TRBJ2-5; D possibly corresponds to TRBD1 (5 bases). This CDR3 has 12 amino acids. Germline CDR1 reads SQVTM; CDR2 reads ANQGSEA. Trimming took off 2 bases at V and 3 bases at J, with 7 bases between the two ends. The CDR3 DNA follows: TGCAGCGTTGAACGCAGGGAAGAGACCCAGTACTTC. As protein: CSVERREETQYF. Supplemented by reference TRBV29-1 and TRBJ2-5, the full variable domain reads SAVISQKPSRDICQRGTSLTIQCQVDSQVTMMFWYRQQPGQSLTLIATANQGSEATYESGFVIDKFPISRPNLTFSTLTVSNMSPEDSSIYLCSVERREETQYFGPGTRLLVL.

This clone was seen only a few times. The rearrangement joins TRBV21-1 to TRBJ1-1. TRBV21-1 is labeled a pseudogene. This CDR3 has 17 residues. CDR3 loop: CASSKVRRGPRNTEAFF. The CDR3, as DNA: TGTGCCAGCAGCAAAGTGAGGAGGGGCCCTCGGAACACTGAAGCTTTCTTT.

The chain employs TRBV7-9 and TRBJ1-6; D perhaps matches TRBD1 (5 bases). Germline values: CDR1 SEHNR, CDR2 FQNEAQ (reference sequence). The length of the CDR3 is 14 residues. Trimming cost V 3 bases and J 9 bases, with 12 bases left between them. Here the CDR3 DNA reads TGTGCCAGCAGCTTCGGGGGTCTAAGTTCACCCCTCCACTTT. It specifies CASSFGGLSSPLHF.

CDR3 loop: CASSSTDRGLGEAFF. The CDR3 region has the DNA TGTGCCAGCAGTTCAACGGACAGGGGGCTAGGTGAAGCTTTCTTT. The genes are TRBV27 and TRBJ1-1; 11 nucleotides line up with TRBD1. CDR1 is MNHEY and CDR2 is SMNVEV in the germline V gene (reference sequence). J was trimmed by 7 bases and V by 4 bases; bases with no gene match: 8. The CDR3 runs 15 residues.

This chain connects TRBV15 to TRBJ1-6; D call uncertain. The CDR3 loop spans 16 amino acids. Germline CDR1 reads LNHNV; CDR2 reads YYDKDF (reference sequence). V was cut by 1 base and J by 0 bases, with 7 bases left in between. The CDR3 region is CATSRGRSSYNSPLHF. The CDR3 DNA reads as TGTGCCACCAGCAGAGGAAGGAGCTCCTATAATTCACCCCTCCACTTT.

This clone was detected a few times. The rearrangement links TRBV4-1 to TRBJ1-3; maybe TRBD1 (6 bases). The CDR3 covers 14 residues. V lost 3 bases to trimming and J lost 3 bases, with 9 bases between them. Looked up from germline, CDR1 is MGHRA and CDR2 is YSYEKL. CDR3 amino acids: CASSHPGVGNTIYF. In nucleotides, the CDR3 is TGCGCCAGCAGCCATCCAGGGGTTGGAAACACCATATATTTT.

This clone appeared many times. V gene TRBV9 combines with J gene TRBJ2-3, with 11 bases that match TRBD2. This CDR3 has 15 amino acids. The ends lost 0 bases at V and 6 bases at J; junction bases unmatched: 3. CDR1 is SGDLS, CDR2 YYNGEE, per germline. CDR3 nucleotide sequence: TGTGCCAGCAGCGTAGGACTAGCGGGGCGGGATACGCAGTATTTT. It yields the protein CASSVGLAGRDTQYF. Combining the CDR3 with reference TRBV9 and TRBJ2-3 gives the whole variable domain DSGVTQTPKHLITATGQRVTLRCSPRSGDLSVYWYQQSLDQGLQFLIQYYNGEERAKGNILERFSAQQFPDLHSELNLSSLELGDSALYFCASSVGLAGRDTQYFGPGTRLTVL.

The chain uses TRBV5-1 and TRBJ1-1; 7 positions match TRBD1. Looked up from germline, CDR1 is SGHRS and CDR2 is YFSETQ. V trimming: 4 bases; J trimming: 1 base; junction bases outside the gene matches: 4. CDR3 length: 14 residues. In nucleotides, the CDR3 is TGCGCCAGCAGCAGGGACAGCGCGAACACTGAAGCTTTCTTT. It translates to CASSRDSANTEAFF.

The chain links TRBV4-2 to TRBJ1-2; 7 bases fit TRBD1. J was trimmed by 3 bases and V by 4 bases; bases with no gene match: 5. The CDR3 spans 14 residues. Germline assignment: CDR1 LGHNA and CDR2 YNFKEQ. The CDR3 is CASSLTGTDYGYTF. The CDR3 DNA follows: TGTGCCAGCAGCCTTACCGGGACAGACTATGGCTACACCTTC.

CDR3 region: CASSTDRDTPMGYTF. CDR3 coding DNA: TGTGCCAGCAGTACCGACAGGGACACACCTATGGGCTACACCTTC. The chain has TRBV7-9 and TRBJ1-2; 7 bases are shared with TRBD1. The CDR3 runs 15 residues. V shed 6 bases, J shed 8 bases, and the junction held 15 bases outside the gene matches. Germline V gene sequence: CDR1 SEHNR, CDR2 FQNEAQ (reference sequence).

J is TRBJ2-5 and V is TRBV7-2; TRBD2 agrees at 10 bases. Per germline, CDR1 SGHTA and CDR2 FQGNSA. V was pared by 4 bases and J by 5 bases, with 7 bases of the junction left unmatched. The CDR3 is 15 amino acids. The CDR3 sequence is CASSSSSGSGETQYF. In DNA, the CDR3 is TGTGCCAGCAGCTCATCTAGCGGGAGCGGCGAGACCCAGTACTTC.

The chain has TRBV9 and TRBJ1-2, with D tentatively TRBD1 (5 bases). The V gene's germline CDR1 is SGDLS and CDR2 YYNGEE. This CDR3 has 19 residues. V was pared by 0 bases and J by 8 bases, with 29 bases between. The CDR3 here is CASSVGSVIPSIGAFGYTF. CDR3 nucleotides: TGTGCCAGCAGCGTAGGCTCCGTAATTCCCTCGATAGGGGCTTTCGGCTACACCTTC.